Following are 14 T cell receptor beta chains from one sample sequenced in a study of T cell repertoires in cytomegalovirus infection (dated by TCRdb to between 2017 and 2020). Instrument on record: Illumina HiSeq 1500. Through fastp at Q25 and MiXCR, TCRdb rebuilt clones from the public reads, retaining in-frame beta chains. Entries that share a CDR3 protein sequence are merged under the most common genes and DNA. The sample data list around 100,000 distinct CDR3 sequences, and roughly 40% of these were observed just once. Around 70% of the sample is taken by the ten largest. No antigens are known for them. Read against the paper, the sample's treatment or condition label means: in vitro stimulation with specific CMV peptide epitopes to enrich CMV-specific T cells. This specimen was CD8+ T cells from cultured PBMCs, taken from culture after CMV antigen stimulation. The receptors were sampled from a human donor in good health (CMV status not recorded). Some clones in this sample may be carry-over from other donors' samples.

The CDR3 here is CSAEGVWDTEAFF. The CDR3 coding sequence is TGCAGTGCGGAAGGTGTTTGGGACACTGAAGCTTTCTTT. The rearrangement links TRBV20-1 to TRBJ1-1; no clear D gene. Trimming cost V 6 bases and J 3 bases, with 14 bases left between them. CDR3 length: 13 residues. The V gene's germline CDR1 is DFQATT and CDR2 SNEGSKA (reference sequence).

The chain carries TRBV10-3 and TRBJ1-5; D uncertain. Trimming pared 3 bases from V and 3 bases from J, leaving 9 bases between. The CDR3 is made up of 14 amino acids. CDR1 and CDR2 (germline): ENHRY, SYGVKD. The CDR3 spells CAISEVVNNQPQHF. In nucleotides, the CDR3 is TGTGCCATCAGTGAAGTCGTCAACAATCAGCCCCAGCATTTT.

This clonotype was counted between two and nine times. V gene TRBV7-9 combines with J gene TRBJ1-2; unclear D gene. The CDR3 runs to 16 residues. Deletions cut 1 base from V and 0 bases from J, with 12 bases between. CDR1 and CDR2 (germline): SEHNR, FQNEAQ (reference sequence). CDR3 sequence reads: CASSLDLTAANYGYTF. The CDR3 coding sequence is TGTGCCAGCAGCTTAGACTTAACAGCAGCTAACTATGGCTACACCTTC.

This clonotype was observed a few times. CDR3 region: CATSLARNEQFF. Here the CDR3 DNA reads TGTGCCACCTCCTTAGCGCGGAATGAGCAGTTCTTC. The rearrangement joins TRBV6-1 to TRBJ2-1; a weak D match, TRBD2 (5 bases). V was cut by 10 bases and J by 7 bases, with 14 bases left in between. CDR3 length: 12 amino acids. Germline V CDR1 and CDR2: MNHNS, SASEGT.

The gene calls are TRBV28 and TRBJ2-1; a weak D match, TRBD1 (5 bases). Germline V lookup: CDR1 MDHEN, CDR2 SYDVKM. With 3 bases removed from V and 0 bases from J, the gap between germline ends came to 15 bases. CDR3 length: 17 amino acids. The CDR3 sequence is CASSFPGHESSYNEQFF. CDR3 coding DNA: TGTGCCAGCAGTTTCCCCGGACACGAGAGCTCCTACAATGAGCAGTTCTTC.

This clonotype has a handful of counts. The chain uses TRBV6-2 or TRBV6-3 and TRBJ2-1; no clear D. The CDR3 runs to 15 residues. Trimming took off 2 bases at V and 0 bases at J, with 8 bases between the two ends. The germline V gene has CDR1 MNHEY and CDR2 SVGEGT. This CDR3 reads CASSYALSSYNEQFF. CDR3 nucleotides: TGTGCCAGCAGTTACGCACTTAGCTCCTACAATGAGCAGTTCTTC.

This clonotype was recorded many times. V and J are TRBV7-2 and TRBJ1-1; no firm D call. Per germline, CDR1 SGHTA and CDR2 FQGNSA. The length of the CDR3 is 12 residues. V lost 2 bases and J lost 4, with 5 bases in between. The CDR3 nucleotides are TGTGCCAGCAGCTTAATGGGCACTGAAGCTTTCTTT. Protein product: CASSLMGTEAFF.

This clonotype was counted between two and nine times. The chain carries TRBV4-1 and TRBJ2-7; 8 bases map to TRBD2. Trimming cost V 5 bases and J 3 bases; bases outside gene matches: 9. The germline V gene has CDR1 MGHRA and CDR2 YSYEKL. The CDR3 has 15 amino acids. CDR3 sequence reads: CASSYSGAGGYEQYF. CDR3 DNA: TGCGCCAGCAGCTATAGCGGGGCCGGGGGCTACGAGCAGTACTTC.

This clonotype has just a few counts. The V gene is TRBV12-3 or TRBV12-4, the J gene TRBJ1-3, with TRBD1 matching over 7 bases. This CDR3 has 16 amino acids. V lost 3 bases, J lost 0 bases, and 5 bases stayed unmatched. Here the CDR3 DNA reads TGTGCCAGCAGTTTGCTGGCAGGGGGCTCTGGAAACACCATATATTTT. This encodes CASSLLAGGSGNTIYF.

The chain carries TRBV19 and TRBJ1-5, with TRBD1 matching 7 bases. CDR3 length: 19 residues. V was clipped by 4 bases and J by 7 bases; unmatched bases: 22. Germline CDR1 and CDR2: LNHDA and SQIVND (reference sequence). CDR3 residues: CASSNDRARVLSPSQPQHF. The CDR3 DNA is TGTGCCAGTAGTAATGACAGGGCGAGGGTTTTATCCCCAAGCCAGCCCCAGCATTTT.

V is TRBV4-2 and J is TRBJ2-5, with 8 bases identical to TRBD2. CDR3 length: 18 residues. The junction had 13 bases not matched to a gene; V was cut back by 0 bases and J by 4 bases. The germline gives CDR1 LGHNA, CDR2 YNFKEQ. CDR3 in DNA: TGTGCCAGCAGCCAAGATCGTCCAGCGGGGGTTCCGGGAGAGACCCAGTACTTC. This translates into CASSQDRPAGVPGETQYF.

This clonotype occurred many times. The chain combines TRBV12-3 or TRBV12-4 with TRBJ2-1; 7 nucleotides agree with TRBD2. J gave up 3 bases and V 5 bases, and 10 bases lay outside the gene matches. This CDR3 has 16 residues. The DNA of the CDR3 is TGTGCCAGCAGTCACCTCGGGGGGTCGGACTACAATGAGCAGTTCTTC. Amino acids: CASSHLGGSDYNEQFF.

This clonotype has a handful of counts. V and J are TRBV11-2 and TRBJ2-3, with TRBD2 matching over 8 bases. This CDR3 has 15 amino acids. Germline V gives CDR1 SGHAT, CDR2 FQNNGV. J was trimmed by 4 bases and V by 5 bases; bases with no gene match: 8. The CDR3 spells CASSPSGGLADTQYF. The CDR3 region has the DNA TGTGCCAGCAGCCCCTCGGGGGGGCTAGCAGATACGCAGTATTTT.

The sample holds a few counts of this clonotype. The V gene is TRBV28, the J gene TRBJ2-3; no reliable D call. This CDR3 has 15 residues. The V end lost 3 bases, the J end lost 0 bases, and 10 bases lay between the germline ends. CDR1 is MDHEN and CDR2 is SYDVKM in the germline V gene. The CDR3: CASSLVLFSTDTQYF. DNA of the CDR3: TGTGCCAGCAGTTTGGTCCTTTTTAGCACAGATACGCAGTATTTT.